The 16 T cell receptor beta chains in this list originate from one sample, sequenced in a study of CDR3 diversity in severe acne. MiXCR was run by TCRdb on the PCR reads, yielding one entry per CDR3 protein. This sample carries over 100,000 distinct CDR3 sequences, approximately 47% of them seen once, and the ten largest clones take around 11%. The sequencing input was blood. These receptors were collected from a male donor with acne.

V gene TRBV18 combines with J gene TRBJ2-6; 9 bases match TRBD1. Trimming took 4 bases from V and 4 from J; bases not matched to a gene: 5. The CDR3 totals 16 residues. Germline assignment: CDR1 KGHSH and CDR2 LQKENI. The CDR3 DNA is TGTGCCAGCTCACAACAGGGGGCGCGGGGGGCCAACGTCCTGACTTTC. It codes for CASSQQGARGANVLTF.

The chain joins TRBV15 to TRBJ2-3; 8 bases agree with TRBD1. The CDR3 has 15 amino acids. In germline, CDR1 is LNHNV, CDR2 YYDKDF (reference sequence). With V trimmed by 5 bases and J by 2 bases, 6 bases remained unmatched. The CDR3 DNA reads TGTGCCACCAGCCCACAGGGGGGTGTCACAGATACGCAGTATTTT. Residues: CATSPQGGVTDTQYF.

The CDR3 nucleotides are TGCGCCAGCAGCCAGCCTAGCGGGAGTGGGGATAAGCAGTTCTTC. Its translation: CASSQPSGSGDKQFF. The chain links TRBV4-3 to TRBJ2-1; 10 nucleotides agree with TRBD2. Germline V gene sequence: CDR1 LGHNA, CDR2 YSLEER. The CDR3 has 15 residues. J lost 11 bases, V lost 3 bases, and 10 bases had no gene match.

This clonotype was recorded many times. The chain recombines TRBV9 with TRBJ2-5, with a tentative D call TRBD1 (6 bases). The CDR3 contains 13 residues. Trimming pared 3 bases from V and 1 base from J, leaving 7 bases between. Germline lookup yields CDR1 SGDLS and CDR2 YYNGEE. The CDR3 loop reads CASSGQAQETQYF. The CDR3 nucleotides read TGTGCCAGCAGCGGACAGGCCCAAGAGACCCAGTACTTC.

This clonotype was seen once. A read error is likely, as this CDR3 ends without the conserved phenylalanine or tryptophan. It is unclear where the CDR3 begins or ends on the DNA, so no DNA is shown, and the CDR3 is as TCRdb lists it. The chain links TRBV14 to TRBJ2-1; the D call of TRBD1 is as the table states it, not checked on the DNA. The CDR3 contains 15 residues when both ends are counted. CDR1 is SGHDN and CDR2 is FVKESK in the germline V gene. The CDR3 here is CASSQTGTGVNEQTL.

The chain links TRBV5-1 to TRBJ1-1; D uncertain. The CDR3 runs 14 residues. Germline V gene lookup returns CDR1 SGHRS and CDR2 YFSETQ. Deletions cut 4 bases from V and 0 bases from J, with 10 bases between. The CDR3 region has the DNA TGCGCCAGCAGCCCGTCAGTCTTGAACACTGAAGCTTTCTTT. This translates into CASSPSVLNTEAFF. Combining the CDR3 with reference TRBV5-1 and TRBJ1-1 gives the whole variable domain KAGVTQTPRYLIKTRGQQVTLSCSPISGHRSVSWYQQTPGQGLQFLFEYFSETQRNKGNFPGRFSGRQFSNSRSEMNVSTLELGDSALYLCASSPSVLNTEAFFGQGTRLTVV.

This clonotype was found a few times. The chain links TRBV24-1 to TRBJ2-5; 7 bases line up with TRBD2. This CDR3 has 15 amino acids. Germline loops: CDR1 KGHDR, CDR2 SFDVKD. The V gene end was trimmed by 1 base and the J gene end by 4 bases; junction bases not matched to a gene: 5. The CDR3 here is CATSDFSAGVETQYF. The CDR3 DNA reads TGTGCCACCAGTGATTTTTCCGCGGGAGTAGAGACCCAGTACTTC.

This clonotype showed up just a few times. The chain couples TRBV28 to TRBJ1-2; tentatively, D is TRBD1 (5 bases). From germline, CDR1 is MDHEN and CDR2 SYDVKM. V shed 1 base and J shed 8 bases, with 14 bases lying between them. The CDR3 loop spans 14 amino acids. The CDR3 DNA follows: TGTGCCAGCAGTTTATATGGCAGGGCGAGCGGCTACACCTTC. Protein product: CASSLYGRASGYTF.

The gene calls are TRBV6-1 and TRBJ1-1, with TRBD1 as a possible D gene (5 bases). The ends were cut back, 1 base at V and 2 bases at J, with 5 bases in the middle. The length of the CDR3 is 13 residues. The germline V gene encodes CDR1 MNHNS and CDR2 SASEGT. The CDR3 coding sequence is TGTGCCAGCAGTGAAGGGGGCAACACTGAAGCTTTCTTT. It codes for CASSEGGNTEAFF.

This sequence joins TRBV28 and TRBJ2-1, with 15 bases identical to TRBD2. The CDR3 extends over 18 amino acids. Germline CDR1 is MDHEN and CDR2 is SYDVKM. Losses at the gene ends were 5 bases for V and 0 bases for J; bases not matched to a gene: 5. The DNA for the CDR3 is TGTGCCAGCAGTACCGGGACTAGCGGGGGGAGCTCCTACAATGAGCAGTTCTTC. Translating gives CASSTGTSGGSSYNEQFF.

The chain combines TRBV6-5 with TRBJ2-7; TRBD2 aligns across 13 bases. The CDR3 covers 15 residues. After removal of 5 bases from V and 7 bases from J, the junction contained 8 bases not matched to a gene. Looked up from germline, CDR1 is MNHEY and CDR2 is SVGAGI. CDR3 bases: TGTGCCAGCAGTCCACTAGCGGGAGGGCCGGGGGAGCAGTACTTC. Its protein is CASSPLAGGPGEQYF.

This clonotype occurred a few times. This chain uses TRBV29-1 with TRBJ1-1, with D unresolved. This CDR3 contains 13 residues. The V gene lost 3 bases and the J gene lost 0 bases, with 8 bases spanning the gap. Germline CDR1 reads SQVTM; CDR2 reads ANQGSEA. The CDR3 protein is CSVDGEMNTEAFF. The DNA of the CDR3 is TGCAGCGTTGACGGAGAAATGAACACTGAAGCTTTCTTT.

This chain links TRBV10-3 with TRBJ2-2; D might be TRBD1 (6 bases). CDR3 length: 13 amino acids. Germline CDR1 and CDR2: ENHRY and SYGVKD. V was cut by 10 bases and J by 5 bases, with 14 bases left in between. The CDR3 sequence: CASSQGRTGELFF. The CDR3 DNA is TGTGCCAGCAGCCAGGGGCGGACCGGGGAGCTGTTTTTT.

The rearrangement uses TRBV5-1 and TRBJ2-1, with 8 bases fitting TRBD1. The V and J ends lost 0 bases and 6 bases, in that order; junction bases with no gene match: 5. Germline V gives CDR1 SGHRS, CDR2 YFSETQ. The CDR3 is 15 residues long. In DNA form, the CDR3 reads TGCGCCAGCAGCTTGGAGCAGGGGGCCTTCAATGAGCAGTTCTTC. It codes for CASSLEQGAFNEQFF.

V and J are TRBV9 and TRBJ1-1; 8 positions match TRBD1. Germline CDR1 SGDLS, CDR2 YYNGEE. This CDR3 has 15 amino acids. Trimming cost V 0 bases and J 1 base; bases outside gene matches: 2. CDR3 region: CASSVEDRANTEAFF. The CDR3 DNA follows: TGTGCCAGCAGCGTAGAGGACAGGGCGAACACTGAAGCTTTCTTT.

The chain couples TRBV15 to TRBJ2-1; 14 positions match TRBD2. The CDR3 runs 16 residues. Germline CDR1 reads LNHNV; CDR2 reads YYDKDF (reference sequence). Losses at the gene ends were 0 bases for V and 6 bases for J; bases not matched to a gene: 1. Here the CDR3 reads CATSREGLAGGNEQFF. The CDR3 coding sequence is TGTGCCACCAGCAGAGAAGGACTAGCGGGAGGCAATGAGCAGTTCTTC.